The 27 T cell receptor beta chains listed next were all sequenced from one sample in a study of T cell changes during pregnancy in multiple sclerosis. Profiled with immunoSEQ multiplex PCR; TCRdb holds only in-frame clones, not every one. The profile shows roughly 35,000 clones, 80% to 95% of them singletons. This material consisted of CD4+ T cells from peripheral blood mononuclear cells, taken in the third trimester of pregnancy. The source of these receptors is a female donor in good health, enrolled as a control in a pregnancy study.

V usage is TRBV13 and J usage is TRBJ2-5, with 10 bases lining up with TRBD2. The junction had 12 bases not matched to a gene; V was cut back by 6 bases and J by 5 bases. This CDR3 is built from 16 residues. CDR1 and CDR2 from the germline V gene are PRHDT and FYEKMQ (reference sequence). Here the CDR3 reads CASRKSGGAGKETQYF. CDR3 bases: TGTGCCAGCAGGAAAAGCGGGGGGGCCGGGAAGGAGACCCAGTACTTC.

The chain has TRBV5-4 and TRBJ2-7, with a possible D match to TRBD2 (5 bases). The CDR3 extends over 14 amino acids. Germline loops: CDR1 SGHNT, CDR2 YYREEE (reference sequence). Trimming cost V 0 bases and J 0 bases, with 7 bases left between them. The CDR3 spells CASSLGGSSYEQYF. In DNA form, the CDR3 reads TGTGCCAGCAGCTTGGGAGGGTCCTCCTACGAGCAGTACTTC.

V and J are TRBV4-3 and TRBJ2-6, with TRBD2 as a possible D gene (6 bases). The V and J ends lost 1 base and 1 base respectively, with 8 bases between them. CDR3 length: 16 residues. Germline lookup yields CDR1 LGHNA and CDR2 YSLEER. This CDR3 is CASSQGRDSGANVLTF. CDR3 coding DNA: TGCGCCAGCAGCCAAGGGAGGGATTCTGGGGCCAACGTCCTGACTTTC.

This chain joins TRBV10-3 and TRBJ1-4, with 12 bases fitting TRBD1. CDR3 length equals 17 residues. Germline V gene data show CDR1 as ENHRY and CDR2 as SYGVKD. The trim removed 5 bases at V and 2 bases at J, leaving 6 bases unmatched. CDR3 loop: CAISPGQGAGTNEKLFF. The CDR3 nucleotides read TGTGCCATCAGTCCGGGACAGGGGGCTGGGACTAATGAAAAACTGTTTTTT.

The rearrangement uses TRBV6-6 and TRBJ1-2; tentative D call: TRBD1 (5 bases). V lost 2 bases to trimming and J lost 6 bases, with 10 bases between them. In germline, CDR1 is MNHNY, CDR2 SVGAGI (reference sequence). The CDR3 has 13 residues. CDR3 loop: CASSYGAGDGYTF. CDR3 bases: TGTGCCAGCAGTTACGGGGCAGGTGATGGCTACACCTTC.

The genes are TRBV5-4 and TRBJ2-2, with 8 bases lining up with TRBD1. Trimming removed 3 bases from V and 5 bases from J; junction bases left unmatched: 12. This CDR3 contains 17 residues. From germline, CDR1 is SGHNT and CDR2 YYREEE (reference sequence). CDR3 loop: CASSSPAPTGVTGELFF. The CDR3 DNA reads TGTGCCAGCAGCTCCCCCGCTCCGACAGGGGTGACCGGGGAGCTGTTTTTT.

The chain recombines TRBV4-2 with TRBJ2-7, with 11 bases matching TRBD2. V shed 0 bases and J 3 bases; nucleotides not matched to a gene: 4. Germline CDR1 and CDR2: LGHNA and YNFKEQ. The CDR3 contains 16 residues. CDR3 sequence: CASSQDHSGGGYEQYF. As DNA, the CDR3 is TGTGCCAGCAGCCAAGACCATAGCGGGGGGGGCTACGAGCAGTACTTC.

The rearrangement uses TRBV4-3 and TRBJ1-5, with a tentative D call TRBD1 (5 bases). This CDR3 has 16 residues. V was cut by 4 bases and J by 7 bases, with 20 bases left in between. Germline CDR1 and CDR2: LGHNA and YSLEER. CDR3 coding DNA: TGCGCCAGCAGCCCACAGGTCTTGGGAACTGGACAGCCCCAGCATTTT. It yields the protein CASSPQVLGTGQPQHF.

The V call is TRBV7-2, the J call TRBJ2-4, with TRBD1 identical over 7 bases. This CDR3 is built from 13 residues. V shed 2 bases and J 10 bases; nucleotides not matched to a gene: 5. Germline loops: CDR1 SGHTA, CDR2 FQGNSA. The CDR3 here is CASSLSGTAIQYF. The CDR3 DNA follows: TGTGCCAGCAGCTTATCCGGGACAGCGATTCAGTACTTC. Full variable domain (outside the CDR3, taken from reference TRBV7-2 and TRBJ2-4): GAGVSQSPSNKVTEKGKDVELRCDPISGHTALYWYRQSLGQGLEFLIYFQGNSAPDKSGLPSDRFSAERTGGSVSTLTIQRTQQEDSAVYLCASSLSGTAIQYFGAGTRLSVL.

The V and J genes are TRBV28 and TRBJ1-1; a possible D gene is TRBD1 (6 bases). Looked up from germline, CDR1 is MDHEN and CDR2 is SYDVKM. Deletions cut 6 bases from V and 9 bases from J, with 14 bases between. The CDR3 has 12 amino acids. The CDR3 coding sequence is TGTGCCAGCAGCTTACCTACAGGGAAAGCTTTCTTT. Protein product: CASSLPTGKAFF. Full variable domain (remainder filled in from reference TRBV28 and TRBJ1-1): DVKVTQSSRYLVKRTGEKVFLECVQDMDHENMFWYRQDPGLGLRLIYFSYDVKMKEKGDIPEGYSVSREKKERFSLILESASTNQTSMYLCASSLPTGKAFFGQGTRLTVV.

CDR3 in amino acids: CASLSRQGGWETQYF. The CDR3, as DNA: TGTGCCAGCTTGAGTCGGCAGGGTGGTTGGGAGACCCAGTACTTC. This chain joins TRBV2 and TRBJ2-5; weak D call: TRBD1 (5 bases). Germline CDR1 and CDR2: SNHLY and FYNNEI. This CDR3 is built from 15 residues. Trimming removed 8 bases from V and 5 bases from J, with 21 bases in between.

The CDR3 coding sequence is TGTGCCAGCTCACCAACTACAGGGTCAATTCAGACCCAGTACTTC. It codes for CASSPTTGSIQTQYF. The rearrangement joins TRBV18 to TRBJ2-5; D might be TRBD1 (6 bases). CDR3 length: 15 residues. V lost 2 bases, J lost 6 bases, and 16 bases lay in between. Germline CDR1 is KGHSH and CDR2 is LQKENI.

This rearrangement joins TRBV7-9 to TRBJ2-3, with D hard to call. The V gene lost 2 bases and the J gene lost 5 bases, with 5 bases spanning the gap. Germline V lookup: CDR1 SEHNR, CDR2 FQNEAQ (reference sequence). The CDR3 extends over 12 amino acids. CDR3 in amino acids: CASSLTVDTQYF. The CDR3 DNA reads TGTGCCAGCAGCTTAACTGTAGATACGCAGTATTTT.

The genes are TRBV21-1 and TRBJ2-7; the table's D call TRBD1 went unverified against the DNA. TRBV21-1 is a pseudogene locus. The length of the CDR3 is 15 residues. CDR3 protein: CASSKGPGGHYEQYF. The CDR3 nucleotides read TGTGCCAGCAGCAAAGGCCCAGGGGGCCACTACGAGCAGTACTTC.

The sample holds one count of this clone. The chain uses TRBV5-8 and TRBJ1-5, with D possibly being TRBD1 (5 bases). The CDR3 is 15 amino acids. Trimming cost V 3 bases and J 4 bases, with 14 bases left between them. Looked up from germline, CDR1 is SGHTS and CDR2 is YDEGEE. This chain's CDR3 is CASSSRQSVNQPQHF. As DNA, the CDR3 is TGTGCCAGCAGCTCGCGACAGTCCGTAAATCAGCCCCAGCATTTT.

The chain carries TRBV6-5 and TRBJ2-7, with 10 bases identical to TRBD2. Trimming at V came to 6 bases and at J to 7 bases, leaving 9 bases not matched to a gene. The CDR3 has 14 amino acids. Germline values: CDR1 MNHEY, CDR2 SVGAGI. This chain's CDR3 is CASRRTSGYTEQYF. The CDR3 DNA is TGTGCCAGCAGGAGGACTAGCGGTTATACAGAGCAGTACTTC.

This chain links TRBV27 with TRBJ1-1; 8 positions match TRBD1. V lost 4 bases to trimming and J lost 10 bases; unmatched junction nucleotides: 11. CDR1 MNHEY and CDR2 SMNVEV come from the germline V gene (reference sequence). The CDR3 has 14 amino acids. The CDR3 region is CASSSGQGGGSAFF. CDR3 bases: TGTGCCAGCAGTTCCGGACAGGGAGGAGGTTCAGCTTTCTTT.

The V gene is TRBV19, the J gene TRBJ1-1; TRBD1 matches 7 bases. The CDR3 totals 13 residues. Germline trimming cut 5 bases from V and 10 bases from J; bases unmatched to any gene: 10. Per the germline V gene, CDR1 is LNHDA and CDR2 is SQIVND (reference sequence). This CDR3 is CASSLRTGGIAFF. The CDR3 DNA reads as TGTGCCAGTAGTCTCCGGACAGGCGGAATAGCTTTCTTT.

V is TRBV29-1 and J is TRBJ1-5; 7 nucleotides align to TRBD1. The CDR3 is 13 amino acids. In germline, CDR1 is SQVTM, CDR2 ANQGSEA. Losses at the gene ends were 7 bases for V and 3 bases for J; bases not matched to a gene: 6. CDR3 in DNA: TGCAGCGCCGGGGACAGCCCCAATCAGCCCCAGCATTTT. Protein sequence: CSAGDSPNQPQHF.

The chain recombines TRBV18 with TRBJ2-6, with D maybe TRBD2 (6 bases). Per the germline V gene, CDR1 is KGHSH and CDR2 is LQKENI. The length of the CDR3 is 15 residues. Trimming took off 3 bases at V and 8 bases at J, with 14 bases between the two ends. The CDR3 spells CASSPVGGFPNVLTF. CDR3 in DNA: TGTGCCAGCTCACCGGTCGGAGGGTTTCCCAACGTCCTGACTTTC.

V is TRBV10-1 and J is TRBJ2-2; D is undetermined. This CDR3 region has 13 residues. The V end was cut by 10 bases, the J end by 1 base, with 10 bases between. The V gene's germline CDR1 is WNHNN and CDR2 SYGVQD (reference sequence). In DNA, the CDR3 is TGCGCCACGCGCTCCATGAACACCGGGGAGCTGTTTTTT. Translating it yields CATRSMNTGELFF.

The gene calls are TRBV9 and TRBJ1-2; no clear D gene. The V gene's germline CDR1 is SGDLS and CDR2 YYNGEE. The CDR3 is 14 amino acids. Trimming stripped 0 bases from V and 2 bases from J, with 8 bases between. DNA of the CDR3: TGTGCCAGCAGCGTAGACAGTCTAAACTATGGCTACACCTTC. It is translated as CASSVDSLNYGYTF. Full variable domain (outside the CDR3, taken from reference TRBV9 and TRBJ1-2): DSGVTQTPKHLITATGQRVTLRCSPRSGDLSVYWYQQSLDQGLQFLIQYYNGEERAKGNILERFSAQQFPDLHSELNLSSLELGDSALYFCASSVDSLNYGYTFGSGTRLTVV.

CDR3 nucleotides: TGTGCCAGCAGTTCCCGACAGGAACGCAATCAGCCCCAGCATTTT. This gives the protein CASSSRQERNQPQHF. The J gene is TRBJ1-5, the V gene TRBV6-5, with D perhaps matching TRBD1 (6 bases). This CDR3 has 15 amino acids. Deletions cut 4 bases from V and 2 bases from J, with 12 bases between. CDR1 and CDR2 (germline): MNHEY, SVGAGI.

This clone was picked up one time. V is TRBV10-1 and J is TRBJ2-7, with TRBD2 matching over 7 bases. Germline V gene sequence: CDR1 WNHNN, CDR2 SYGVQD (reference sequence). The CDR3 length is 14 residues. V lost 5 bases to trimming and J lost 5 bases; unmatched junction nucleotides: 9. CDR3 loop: CASSNGGVRNEQYF. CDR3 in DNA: TGCGCCAGCAGTAATGGGGGGGTGAGGAACGAGCAGTACTTC.

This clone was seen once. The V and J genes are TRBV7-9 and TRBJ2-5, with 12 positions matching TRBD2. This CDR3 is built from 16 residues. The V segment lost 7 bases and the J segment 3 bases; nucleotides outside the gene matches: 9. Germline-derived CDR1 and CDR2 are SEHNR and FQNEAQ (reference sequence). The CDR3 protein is CASTLWASGGEETQYF. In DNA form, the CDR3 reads TGTGCCAGCACCCTTTGGGCTAGCGGGGGGGAAGAGACCCAGTACTTC. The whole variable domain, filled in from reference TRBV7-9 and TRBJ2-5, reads DTGVSQNPRHKITKRGQNVTFRCDPISEHNRLYWYRQTLGQGPEFLTYFQNEAQLEKSRLLSDRFSAERPKGSFSTLEIQRTEQGDSAMYLCASTLWASGGEETQYFGPGTRLLVL.

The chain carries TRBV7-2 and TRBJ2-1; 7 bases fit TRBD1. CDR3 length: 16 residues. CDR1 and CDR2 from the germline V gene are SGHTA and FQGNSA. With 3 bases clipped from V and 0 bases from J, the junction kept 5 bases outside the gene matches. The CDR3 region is CASSFTGASSYNEQFF. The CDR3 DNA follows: TGTGCCAGCAGCTTTACAGGGGCTAGCTCCTACAATGAGCAGTTCTTC.

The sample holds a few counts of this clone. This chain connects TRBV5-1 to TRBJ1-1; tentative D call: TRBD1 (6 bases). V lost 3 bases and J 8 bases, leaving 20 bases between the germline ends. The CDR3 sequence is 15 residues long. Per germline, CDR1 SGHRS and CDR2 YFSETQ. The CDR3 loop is CASSYYGQGRDEAFF. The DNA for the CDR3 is TGCGCCAGCAGCTACTACGGCCAGGGGAGGGACGAAGCTTTCTTT.